This is a list of T cell receptor beta chains from one sample in a study of blood T cell repertoires in COVID-19. Assay used: immunoSEQ multiplex PCR; TCRdb lists only in-frame clones, some missing. The table records hundreds of thousands of clones, more than 75% of them present only once. The source material was PBMCs or T cells enriched from blood (not recorded which). The receptors were sampled from a man aged 30-40 years who had recovered from COVID-19. Both conserved end residues are part of each CDR3. The D gene is left open where the match is weak. Clone size is given for some rows only: seen once, a few or many times, or a class if the clone is expanded.

len	abundance	j_gene	v_gene	d_gene	CDR3aa	CDR3nt
13	NA	TRBJ2-5	TRBV30	TRBD2	CAWSMLAGETQYF	TGTGCCTGGAGTATGCTAGCGGGAGAGACCCAGTACTTC
18	NA	TRBJ1-5	TRBV6-4	TRBD1	CASTWGDRGSHSNQPQHF	TGTGCCAGCACATGGGGGGACAGGGGTTCCCATAGCAATCAGCCCCAGCATTTT
19	NA	TRBJ1-5	TRBV21-1	NA	CASRVDRAVKRSLNQPQHF	TGTGCCAGCAGGGTCGACAGGGCGGTTAAAAGGAGCCTCAATCAGCCCCAGCATTTT
14	NA	TRBJ1-3	TRBV27	NA	CASRDSYSGNTIYF	TGTGCCAGCAGGGACAGCTACTCTGGAAACACCATATATTTT
14	once	TRBJ1-5	TRBV28	NA	CASRGASGNQPQHF	TGTGCCAGCAGGGGGGCCTCGGGCAATCAGCCCCAGCATTTT
14	NA	TRBJ2-1	TRBV30	NA	CAWSVTYSYNEQFF	TGTGCCTGGAGTGTTACTTACTCCTACAATGAGCAGTTCTTC
14	NA	TRBJ2-1	TRBV25-1	TRBD2	CASSRGVGYNEQFF	TGTGCCAGCAGTCGGGGGGTAGGATACAATGAGCAGTTCTTC
17	NA	TRBJ2-3	TRBV6-1	TRBD2	CASSEEGLAGMRDTQYF	TGTGCCAGCAGTGAAGAGGGACTAGCGGGGATGAGAGATACGCAGTATTTT
14	once	TRBJ1-4	TRBV2	NA	CASSVQSTNEKLFF	TGTGCCAGCAGTGTTCAGTCAACTAATGAAAAACTGTTTTTT
13	NA	TRBJ2-1	TRBV12-3/TRBV12-4	TRBD2	CATRTSGRYEQFF	TGTGCCACCAGGACTAGCGGGAGATATGAGCAGTTCTTC
16	NA	TRBJ2-3	TRBV4-1	NA	CASRPALELSTDTQYF	TGCGCCAGCAGACCTGCCCTGGAGCTGAGCACAGATACGCAGTATTTT
14	NA	TRBJ2-1	TRBV6-1	TRBD2	CASLGEGRYNEQFF	TGTGCCAGCTTAGGGGAGGGCCGTTACAATGAGCAGTTCTTC
17	NA	TRBJ1-5	TRBV7-2	NA	CASSLASGGLGNQPQHF	TGTGCCAGCAGCTTAGCTTCTGGAGGGTTGGGCAATCAGCCCCAGCATTTT
14	NA	TRBJ2-1	TRBV6-5	TRBD1	CASSWDRLQNEQFF	TGTGCCAGCAGTTGGGACAGACTACAGAATGAGCAGTTCTTC
14	NA	TRBJ1-1	TRBV4-1	NA	CASSQWGGNTEAFF	TGCGCCAGCAGCCAATGGGGGGGGAACACTGAAGCTTTCTTT
16	NA	TRBJ1-5	TRBV5-6	NA	CASSLLQGSPGQPQHF	TGTGCCAGCAGCTTACTGCAGGGTTCACCAGGTCAGCCCCAGCATTTT
13	NA	TRBJ2-7	TRBV5-1	TRBD2	CASSPPGGGEQYF	TGCGCCAGCAGCCCCCCGGGGGGTGGCGAGCAGTACTTC
15	once	TRBJ2-1	TRBV2	TRBD2	CASSEGREGIDEQFF	TGTGCCAGCAGTGAAGGGCGGGAGGGTATCGATGAGCAGTTCTTC
13	NA	TRBJ1-5	TRBV12-3/TRBV12-4	NA	CASVQGEPQPQHF	TGTGCCAGTGTACAGGGCGAGCCTCAGCCCCAGCATTTT
14	NA	TRBJ1-1	TRBV27	NA	CASSPRTVNTEAFF	TGTGCCAGCAGTCCTCGGACAGTGAACACTGAAGCTTTCTTT
21	NA	TRBJ2-3	TRBV7-6	TRBD2	CASSRPNAFRGGRNSTDTQYF	TGTGCCAGCAGCCGACCGAATGCCTTCCGGGGGGGACGGAATAGCACAGATACGCAGTATTTT
14	NA	TRBJ1-5	TRBV29-1	TRBD1	CSATTGYYDQPQHF	TGCAGCGCAACGACAGGGTACTATGATCAGCCCCAGCATTTT
15	NA	TRBJ1-3	TRBV7-8	TRBD1	CASSSTGGLGNTIYF	TGTGCCAGCAGCTCCACAGGGGGTTTGGGAAACACCATATATTTT
13	NA	TRBJ2-3	TRBV5-5	NA	CASSFSIADTQYF	TGTGCCAGCAGCTTTAGTATCGCAGATACGCAGTATTTT
15	NA	TRBJ1-2	TRBV5-8	NA	CASSQLEGSPHGYTF	TGTGCCAGCAGCCAGCTTGAAGGGAGTCCTCATGGCTACACCTTC
11	NA	TRBJ2-3	TRBV4-1	NA	CASSLEHTQYF	TGCGCCAGCAGCCTTGAGCATACGCAGTATTTT
18	once	TRBJ1-4	TRBV13	NA	CASSLVKAPGVNNEKLFF	TGTGCCAGCAGCTTAGTTAAGGCCCCAGGTGTGAATAATGAAAAACTGTTTTTT
16	once	TRBJ1-5	TRBV5-5	NA	CASSLTGGTSNQPQHF	TGTGCCAGCAGCCTCACGGGGGGTACGAGCAATCAGCCCCAGCATTTT
16	few	TRBJ1-2	TRBV7-9	TRBD1	CASSLSYDRVNYGYTF	TGTGCCAGCAGCTTAAGCTACGACAGGGTGAACTATGGCTACACCTTC
15	NA	TRBJ1-6	TRBV5-1	NA	CASSETGLPGSPLHF	TGCGCCAGCAGCGAGACGGGACTCCCCGGTTCACCCCTCCACTTT
17	NA	TRBJ2-5	TRBV28	TRBD2	CASSSGLAGGRAETQYF	TGTGCCAGCAGTTCTGGACTAGCGGGGGGGCGTGCCGAGACCCAGTACTTC
15	NA	TRBJ2-1	TRBV7-2	TRBD2	CASSLGGLARDEQFF	TGTGCCAGCAGCTTAGGTGGACTAGCTCGGGATGAGCAGTTCTTC
14	NA	TRBJ2-3	TRBV2	TRBD2	CASISPAGVDTQYF	TGTGCCAGCATCTCACCAGCGGGGGTCGATACGCAGTATTTT
14	NA	TRBJ1-5	TRBV30	NA	CAWSVGEGNQPQHF	TGTGCCTGGAGTGTCGGGGAGGGAAATCAGCCCCAGCATTTT
15	NA	TRBJ2-1	TRBV2	NA	CASSEGYLQSNEQFF	TGTGCCAGCAGTGAAGGTTACTTGCAATCCAATGAGCAGTTCTTC
13	NA	TRBJ1-2	TRBV12-3/TRBV12-4	NA	CASTLTPNYGYTF	TGTGCCAGCACCCTGACACCTAACTATGGCTACACCTTC
15	NA	TRBJ1-1	TRBV28	TRBD1	CASRGTGAIGTEAFF	TGTGCCAGCAGGGGGACAGGGGCAATAGGCACTGAAGCTTTCTTT
15	NA	TRBJ1-4	TRBV5-1	TRBD1	CASSLAGQGREKLFF	TGCGCCAGCAGCTTGGCCGGACAGGGCAGGGAAAAACTGTTTTTT
13	NA	TRBJ2-1	TRBV28	TRBD2	CASSLAGGPEQFF	TGTGCCAGCAGTCTAGCGGGGGGCCCTGAGCAGTTCTTC
15	NA	TRBJ1-4	TRBV15	TRBD1	CATSFGTGGEEKLFF	TGTGCCACCAGCTTTGGGACAGGGGGCGAGGAAAAACTGTTTTTT
13	NA	TRBJ2-1	TRBV2	NA	CASTSSFFNEQFF	TGTGCCAGCACGTCTAGCTTCTTTAATGAGCAGTTCTTC
19	once	TRBJ2-3	TRBV7-9	NA	CASSLELFKQGRRTDTQYF	TGTGCCAGCAGCTTAGAATTGTTTAAACAGGGAAGACGCACAGATACGCAGTATTTT
12	once	TRBJ1-1	TRBV3-1/TRBV3-2	NA	CASSQRETEAFF	TGTGCCAGCAGCCAGAGGGAAACTGAAGCTTTCTTT